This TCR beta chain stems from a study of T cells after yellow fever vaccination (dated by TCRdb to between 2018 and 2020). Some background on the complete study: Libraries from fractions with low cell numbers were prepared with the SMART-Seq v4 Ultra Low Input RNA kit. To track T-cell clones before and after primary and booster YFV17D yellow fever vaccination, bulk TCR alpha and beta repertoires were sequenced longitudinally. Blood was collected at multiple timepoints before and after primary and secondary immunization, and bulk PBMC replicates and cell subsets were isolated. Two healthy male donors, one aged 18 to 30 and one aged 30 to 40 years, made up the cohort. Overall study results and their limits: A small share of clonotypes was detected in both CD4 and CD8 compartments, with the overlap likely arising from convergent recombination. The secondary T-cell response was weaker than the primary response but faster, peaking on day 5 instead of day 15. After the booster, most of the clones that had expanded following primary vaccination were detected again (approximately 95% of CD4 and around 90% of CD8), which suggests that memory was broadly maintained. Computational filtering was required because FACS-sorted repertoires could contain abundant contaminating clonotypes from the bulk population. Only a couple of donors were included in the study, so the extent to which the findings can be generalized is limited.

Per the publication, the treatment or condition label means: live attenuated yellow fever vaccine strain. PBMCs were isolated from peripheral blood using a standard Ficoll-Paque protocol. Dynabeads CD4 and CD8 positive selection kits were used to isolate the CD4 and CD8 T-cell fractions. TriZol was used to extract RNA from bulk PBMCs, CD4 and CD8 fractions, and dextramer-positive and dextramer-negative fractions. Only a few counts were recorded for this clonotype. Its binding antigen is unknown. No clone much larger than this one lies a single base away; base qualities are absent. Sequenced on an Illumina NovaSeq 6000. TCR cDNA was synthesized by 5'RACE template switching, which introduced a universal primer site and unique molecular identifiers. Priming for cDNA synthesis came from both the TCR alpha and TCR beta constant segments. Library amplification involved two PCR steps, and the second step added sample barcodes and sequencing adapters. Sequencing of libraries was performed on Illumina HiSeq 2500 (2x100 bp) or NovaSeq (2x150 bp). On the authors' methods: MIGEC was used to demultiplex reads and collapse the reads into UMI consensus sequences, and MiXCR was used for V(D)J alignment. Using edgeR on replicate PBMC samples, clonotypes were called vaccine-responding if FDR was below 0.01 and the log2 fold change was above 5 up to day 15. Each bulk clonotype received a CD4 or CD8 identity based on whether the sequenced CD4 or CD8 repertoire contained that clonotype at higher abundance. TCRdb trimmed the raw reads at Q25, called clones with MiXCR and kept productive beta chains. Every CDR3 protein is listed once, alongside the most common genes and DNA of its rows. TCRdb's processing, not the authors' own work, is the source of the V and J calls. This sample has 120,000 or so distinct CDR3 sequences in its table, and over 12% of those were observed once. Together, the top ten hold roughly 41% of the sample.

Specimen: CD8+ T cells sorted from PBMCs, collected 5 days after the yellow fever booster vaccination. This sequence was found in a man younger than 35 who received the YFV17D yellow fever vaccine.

The bases read TGTGCCAGCAGTTTAAGTATACCTGAAGCTTTCTTT. This yields the protein CASSLSIPEAFF. In this chain, TRBV12-3 or TRBV12-4 is recombined with TRBJ1-1; the D gene is unclear. Counted from cysteine to phenylalanine, this CDR3 has 12 amino acids. Of the read, only the CDR3 DNA is kept; its 36 bases are in frame from base 1. V and J are truncated by 2 bases and 6 bases respectively, leaving an intervening sequence of 7 bases.